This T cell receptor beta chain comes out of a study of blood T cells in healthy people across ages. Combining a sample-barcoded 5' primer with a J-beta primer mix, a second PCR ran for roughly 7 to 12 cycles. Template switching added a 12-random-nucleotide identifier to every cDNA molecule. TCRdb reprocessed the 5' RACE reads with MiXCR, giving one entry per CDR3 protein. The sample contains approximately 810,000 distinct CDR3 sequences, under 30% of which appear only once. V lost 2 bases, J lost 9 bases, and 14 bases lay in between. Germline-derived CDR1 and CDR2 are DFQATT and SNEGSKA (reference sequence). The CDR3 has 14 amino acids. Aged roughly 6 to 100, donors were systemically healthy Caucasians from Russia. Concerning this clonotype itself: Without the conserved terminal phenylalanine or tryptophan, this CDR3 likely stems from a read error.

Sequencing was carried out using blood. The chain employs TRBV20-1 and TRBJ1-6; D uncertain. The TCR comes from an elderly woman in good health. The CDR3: CSARYGGRISPLHC. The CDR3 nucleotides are TGCAGTGCTAGATACGGAGGGAGGATTTCACCCCTCCACTGT.